Listed below are T cell receptor beta chains from one sample, sequenced in a study of T cell responses to AZD1222 COVID-19 vaccine. Using immunoSEQ multiplex PCR, the repertoire was profiled, and TCRdb retains in-frame clones only, with some absent. The sample has about 150,000 clones; around 91% are singletons. The sequencing here drew on peripheral blood, taken on day 0 of AZD1222 vaccination. These receptors were taken from an adult in good health. The CDR3 runs from the conserved cysteine through the conserved F or W. A D gene is named only where the DNA matches it firmly. Clone size is not always given. Where it is, it says once, few, many or a class for expanded clones.

TGCAGCGTTGGATGGGTTACTAATGAAAAACTGTTTTTT	CSVGWVTNEKLFF	TRBV29-1	TRBJ1-4	-	-
TGTGCCAGCAGTCAGGGACTAGCGCAAGAGACCCAGTACTTC	CASSQGLAQETQYF	TRBV5-4	TRBJ2-5	TRBD2	-
TGTGCCAGCAGCTTATTCCTGGGCAGGGCGAGCACTGAAGCTTTCTTT	CASSLFLGRASTEAFF	TRBV7-9	TRBJ1-1	-	-
TGTGCCAGTAGTACCGGACGGGGATCCTACGAGCAGTACTTC	CASSTGRGSYEQYF	TRBV19	TRBJ2-7	-	-
TGTGCCAGCAGTTTACCTACAGGGAACCCAAATCAGCCCCAGCATTTT	CASSLPTGNPNQPQHF	TRBV28	TRBJ1-5	-	-
TGTGCCAGCAGCAGGACGGCGAACACCGGGGAGCTGTTTTTT	CASSRTANTGELFF	TRBV5-6	TRBJ2-2	-	once
TGTGCCAGCAGTTACGCCGGACAGGGGATGAACACTGAAGCTTTCTTT	CASSYAGQGMNTEAFF	TRBV6-2/TRBV6-3	TRBJ1-1	TRBD1	-
TGTGCCAGCAGTTCCCCCGGCGGGAGCTACGAGCAGTACTTC	CASSSPGGSYEQYF	TRBV28	TRBJ2-7	TRBD2	-
TGCAGTGCTAGTATAGGGGGAGAGACCCAGTACTTC	CSASIGGETQYF	TRBV20-1	TRBJ2-5	-	-
TGCGCCAGCAGCCCTAGGGACAGGGATGAAGCTTTCTTT	CASSPRDRDEAFF	TRBV4-1	TRBJ1-1	TRBD1	once
TGCAGCGTTGGGAAGCGGGAGACGGGCCACGAGCAGTACTTC	CSVGKRETGHEQYF	TRBV29-1	TRBJ2-7	TRBD2	-
TGTGCCAGCAGCGAGGCAACAGGGGCTGGAAACACCATATATTTT	CASSEATGAGNTIYF	TRBV7-3	TRBJ1-3	TRBD1	-
TGCGCCAGCAGCTTGTGGGGCGGGAACACTGAAGCTTTCTTT	CASSLWGGNTEAFF	TRBV5-1	TRBJ1-1	-	-
TGTGCCAGTAGTATAAACAGGCCAGATACGCAGTATTTT	CASSINRPDTQYF	TRBV19	TRBJ2-3	-	once
TGTGCCAGCAGTTCGACAGGGTCGCTATTCTACTACGAGCAGTACTTC	CASSSTGSLFYYEQYF	TRBV7-9	TRBJ2-7	TRBD1	once
TGTGCCAGCAGTTACAGGGGGGGCTTAGATACGCAGTATTTT	CASSYRGGLDTQYF	TRBV6-5	TRBJ2-3	-	-
TGTGCCAGCAGCTCCCAGTACACAGATACGCAGTATTTT	CASSSQYTDTQYF	TRBV7-2	TRBJ2-3	-	-
TGTGCCAGCAGTTCCCGGGACGCAAAGAGCACTGAAGCTTTCTTT	CASSSRDAKSTEAFF	TRBV28	TRBJ1-1	-	-
TGCAGTGCTAGTAAGCCTAGCGGGAGGGTATACGAGCAGTACTTC	CSASKPSGRVYEQYF	TRBV20-1	TRBJ2-7	TRBD2	-
TGTGCCAGCAGTTCTAGCGGGGGGAGCACAGATACGCAGTATTTT	CASSSSGGSTDTQYF	TRBV6-5	TRBJ2-3	TRBD2	-
TGCGCCAGCGCCCCGTTTGCAGGCGAGGGCGAAGAGACCCAGTACTTC	CASAPFAGEGEETQYF	TRBV5-1	TRBJ2-5	-	-
TGTGCCAGCAGACGGAGAGTCAATCAGCCCCAGCATTTT	CASRRRVNQPQHF	TRBV28	TRBJ1-5	-	once
TGTGCCAGCAGCTTTTCCCGGGGCACTGAAGCTTTCTTT	CASSFSRGTEAFF	TRBV7-9	TRBJ1-1	-	-
TGTGCCAGTAGTATGGGGTTACAGGGAGCTTTCTTT	CASSMGLQGAFF	TRBV19	TRBJ1-1	-	-
TGTGCCAGCAGCTTGACGCCCGGGCCCAGCGGGTCACCCCTCCACTTT	CASSLTPGPSGSPLHF	TRBV5-5	TRBJ1-6	-	-
TGTGCCAGCACCATAGCGGGGGTCTTGGATGAGCAGTTCTTC	CASTIAGVLDEQFF	TRBV2	TRBJ2-1	TRBD2	-
TGTGCCACCAGTGATTACGGACAGGGGGCGGGAGGCTACACCTTC	CATSDYGQGAGGYTF	TRBV24-1	TRBJ1-2	TRBD1	-
TGTGCCAGCTCCCCCCGGCCAGGCGGGGATGAAAAACTGTTTTTT	CASSPRPGGDEKLFF	TRBV18	TRBJ1-4	-	-
TGCGCCAGCAGCTTGGTCCCTCAGGGGGGCGGCACAGATACGCAGTATTTT	CASSLVPQGGGTDTQYF	TRBV5-1	TRBJ2-3	-	-
TGTGCCAGCAGTTTACTGAATGAGCAGTTCTTC	CASSLLNEQFF	TRBV28	TRBJ2-1	-	-
TGTGCCAGCAGCCAGTCCGAGGGCTCCAACTATGGCTACACCTTC	CASSQSEGSNYGYTF	TRBV3-1/TRBV3-2	TRBJ1-2	-	-
TGTGCCACCAGCAGTGGGGGAGAGGGCACAGATACGCAGTATTTT	CATSSGGEGTDTQYF	TRBV15	TRBJ2-3	-	-
TGTGCCAGCAGCCCAGACCGGGCCAACGTCCTGACTTTC	CASSPDRANVLTF	TRBV9	TRBJ2-6	-	-
TGTGCCAGTAGTATCTCTGCGGGGGGCCTCTACAATGAGCAGTTCTTC	CASSISAGGLYNEQFF	TRBV19	TRBJ2-1	TRBD2	-
TGTGCCAGCAGGCGGACAGCGAACACTGAAGCTTTCTTT	CASRRTANTEAFF	TRBV28	TRBJ1-1	-	once
TGTGCCAGCAGCCAAGCTAAACATTTAGCGGGGCGCACAGATACGCAGTATTTT	CASSQAKHLAGRTDTQYF	TRBV3-1/TRBV3-2	TRBJ2-3	TRBD2	-
TGTGCCAGCAGCCAAGGAATTGGGGGGGGACCTATCTATGGCTACACCTTC	CASSQGIGGGPIYGYTF	TRBV4-2	TRBJ1-2	-	-
TGTGCCAGCAGCCAAGACGGGCCCCACCTAGGGGGGAACCAAGAGACCCAGTACTTC	CASSQDGPHLGGNQETQYF	TRBV4-2	TRBJ2-5	-	-
TGTGCCAGCAGTTTAAATTTAGAGACCCAGTACTTC	CASSLNLETQYF	TRBV12-3/TRBV12-4	TRBJ2-5	-	few
TGTGCCAGCAGCTCTCCGGGACAGGGGGCAGGGAATGAGCAGTTCTTC	CASSSPGQGAGNEQFF	TRBV7-9	TRBJ2-1	TRBD1	-
TGTGCCAGCAGCTTAGCGTTTGGAAACACTGAAGCTTTCTTT	CASSLAFGNTEAFF	TRBV7-8	TRBJ1-1	-	-
TGTGCCAGCAGTTGGACAGGGCGAATGAACACTGAAGCTTTCTTT	CASSWTGRMNTEAFF	TRBV6-5	TRBJ1-1	TRBD1	-
TGTGCCAGCAGTCTTAGAGGGGCCCCAGGGCCCGTACGATGGGATGGCTACACCTTC	CASSLRGAPGPVRWDGYTF	TRBV7-9	TRBJ1-2	-	-
TGTGCCAGTTCGGGTTGGGGGGGGGATACGCAGTATTTT	CASSGWGGDTQYF	TRBV19	TRBJ2-3	TRBD2	-
TGTGCCAGCAGTTGGGCAGGGCGAATGAACACTGAAGCTTTCTTT	CASSWAGRMNTEAFF	TRBV28	TRBJ1-1	-	-
TGCGCCAGCAGCCAAGGTTGGGGGGGGGACGAGCAGTACTTC	CASSQGWGGDEQYF	TRBV4-3	TRBJ2-7	TRBD2	-
TGTGCCAGCAGTTTAGTGCGGGGGGGCGGGTCTGAGCAGTTCTTC	CASSLVRGGGSEQFF	TRBV27	TRBJ2-1	TRBD2	-
TGTGCCAGCAGGACCGGGACCGCTAACCCCAATGAGCAGTTCTTC	CASRTGTANPNEQFF	TRBV6-4	TRBJ2-1	-	-
TGTGCCAGCAGCATTGGGACTAGCGGGATCACAGATACGCAGTATTTT	CASSIGTSGITDTQYF	TRBV11-2	TRBJ2-3	TRBD2	-
TGTGCCAGCAGCTTAGGACGAGGGAGTGAGCAGTTCTTC	CASSLGRGSEQFF	TRBV13	TRBJ2-1	-	-
TGCGCCAGCAGCCAAGATGGAGGTATGCGGACTGAAGCTTTCTTT	CASSQDGGMRTEAFF	TRBV4-3	TRBJ1-1	-	few